The next 7 T cell receptor beta chains were all read from a single sample in a study of siplizumab effects on memory and regulatory T cells. Repertoires were generated with immunoSEQ multiplex PCR, while TCRdb's copy carries only in-frame clones and drops some. This table holds over 100,000 clones, about 94% found once. The sample comprised Tregs sorted from blood. These receptors all come from a human donor in good health.

The J gene is TRBJ2-7, the V gene TRBV21-1; TRBD2 was called by the table and not checked on the DNA. TRBV21-1 constitutes a pseudogene. CDR3 length equals 16 residues. In nucleotides, the CDR3 is TGTGCCAGCAGCAAAGGGGGCCGGGGGGTACCCTACGAGCAGTACTTC. It yields the protein CASSKGGRGVPYEQYF.

The rearrangement links TRBV5-1 to TRBJ1-2; 7 bases are shared with TRBD1. After removal of 0 bases from V and 5 bases from J, the junction contained 4 bases not matched to a gene. This CDR3 is built from 14 residues. CDR1 and CDR2 (germline): SGHRS, YFSETQ. The CDR3 reads CASSLEGRGYGYTF. The DNA of the CDR3 is TGCGCCAGCAGCTTGGAGGGCAGGGGGTATGGCTACACCTTC.

The J gene is TRBJ1-3, the V gene TRBV9; possible D gene TRBD1, 6 bases. CDR3 length: 14 residues. V was clipped by 6 bases and J by 0 bases, with 10 bases between them. CDR1 is SGDLS, CDR2 YYNGEE, per germline. The CDR3: CASTTGNSGNTIYF. The CDR3, as DNA: TGTGCCAGCACCACAGGGAACTCTGGAAACACCATATATTTT.

The chain is built from TRBV29-1 and TRBJ2-5, with 10 bases lining up with TRBD1. Germline assignment: CDR1 SQVTM and CDR2 ANQGSEA. With 7 bases clipped from V and 4 bases from J, the junction kept 6 bases outside the gene matches. The CDR3 contains 13 residues. The CDR3 DNA sequence: TGCAGCGGGACGACAGGGGGCCGAGAGACCCAGTACTTC. Amino acids: CSGTTGGRETQYF.

The CDR3 region has the DNA TGCAGCGTTGAAGCGGCGGGATTGAACACTGAAGCTTTCTTT. Encoded protein: CSVEAAGLNTEAFF. The V gene is TRBV29-1, the J gene TRBJ1-1; unclear D gene. Deletions cut 1 base from V and 0 bases from J, with 9 bases between. The CDR3 has 14 residues. CDR1 is SQVTM, CDR2 ANQGSEA, per germline.

The V call is TRBV12-5, the J call TRBJ1-1; D is possibly TRBD1 (6 bases). CDR1 and CDR2 (germline): LGHNT, FRNRAP. The V and J ends lost 5 bases and 5 bases respectively, with 9 bases between them. The CDR3 has 12 amino acids. The DNA of the CDR3 is TGTGCTAGTGGTCCTAGGGGGACTGAAGCTTTCTTT. Its protein product is CASGPRGTEAFF.

The V call is TRBV7-3, the J call TRBJ1-1; 8 bases fit TRBD1. J gave up 7 bases and V 2 bases, and 9 bases lay outside the gene matches. The CDR3 length is 15 residues. CDR1 and CDR2 from the germline V gene are SGHTA and FQGTGA. The CDR3 bases are TGTGCCAGCAGCTTATGGACAGGGCAGAAAGGTGAAGCTTTCTTT. Its translation: CASSLWTGQKGEAFF.